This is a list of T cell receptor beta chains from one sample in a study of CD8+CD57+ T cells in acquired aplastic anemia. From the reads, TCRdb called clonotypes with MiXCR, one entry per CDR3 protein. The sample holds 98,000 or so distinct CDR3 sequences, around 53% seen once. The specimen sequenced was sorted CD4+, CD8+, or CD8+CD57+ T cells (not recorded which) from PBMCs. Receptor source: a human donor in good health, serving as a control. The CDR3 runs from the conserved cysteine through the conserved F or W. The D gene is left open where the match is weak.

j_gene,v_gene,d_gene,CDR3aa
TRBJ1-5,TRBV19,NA,CASSFSVAGLNQPQHF
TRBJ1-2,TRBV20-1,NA,CSAPPQGSYGYTF
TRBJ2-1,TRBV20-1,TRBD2,CSARTGTSYNEQFF
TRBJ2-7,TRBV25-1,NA,CASSPPGNPYEQYF
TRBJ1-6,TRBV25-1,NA,CASSELWQRGSPLHF
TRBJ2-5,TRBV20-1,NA,CSARLRAETQYF
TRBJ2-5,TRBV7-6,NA,CASSLVASSGETQYF
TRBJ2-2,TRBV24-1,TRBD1,CATREPGTGDTGELFF
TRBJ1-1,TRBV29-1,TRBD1,CSAGQGVPNTEAFF
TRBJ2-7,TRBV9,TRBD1,CASSARDDYVTGSSYEQYF
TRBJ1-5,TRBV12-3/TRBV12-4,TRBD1,CASSLGQVGQPQHF
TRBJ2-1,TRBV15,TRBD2,CATSNQQSGANEQFF
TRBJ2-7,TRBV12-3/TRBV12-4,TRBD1,CASSLAVVGTGPSYEQYF
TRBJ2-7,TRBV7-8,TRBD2,CASSPQTSGGASNEQYF